This TCR beta chain was recorded in a study of blood T cell repertoires in COVID-19. The CDR3 consists of 15 residues. J lost 3 bases, V lost 6 bases, and 9 bases had no gene match. Germline loops: CDR1 MDHEN, CDR2 SYDVKM. Profiling relied on immunoSEQ multiplex PCR, and the TCRdb table lists in-frame clones only, not all of them. This sample has over 250,000 clones, with 83% found just once. The origin of this receptor is a woman aged 50 to 65 who had recovered from COVID-19. The rearrangement joins TRBV28 to TRBJ2-7; TRBD2 aligns across 9 bases. The specimen was peripheral blood. The CDR3 DNA follows: TGTGCCAGCAGCGAACCGCGACTAGCGGTCTACGAGCAGTACTTC. It yields the protein CASSEPRLAVYEQYF. Filled out from reference TRBV28 and TRBJ2-7, the complete variable domain reads DVKVTQSSRYLVKRTGEKVFLECVQDMDHENMFWYRQDPGLGLRLIYFSYDVKMKEKGDIPEGYSVSREKKERFSLILESASTNQTSMYLCASSEPRLAVYEQYFGPGTRLTVT.